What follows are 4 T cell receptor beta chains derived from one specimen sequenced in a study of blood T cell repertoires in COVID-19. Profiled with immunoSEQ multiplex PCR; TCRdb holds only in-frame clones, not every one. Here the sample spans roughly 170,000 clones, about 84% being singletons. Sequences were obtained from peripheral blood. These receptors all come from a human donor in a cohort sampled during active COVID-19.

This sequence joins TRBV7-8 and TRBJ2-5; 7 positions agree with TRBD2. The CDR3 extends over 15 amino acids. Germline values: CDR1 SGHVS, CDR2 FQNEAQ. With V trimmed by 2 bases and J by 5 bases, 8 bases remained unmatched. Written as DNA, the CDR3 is TGTGCCAGCAGCTTACTAGCGGACCTTGGGGAGACCCAGTACTTC. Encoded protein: CASSLLADLGETQYF.

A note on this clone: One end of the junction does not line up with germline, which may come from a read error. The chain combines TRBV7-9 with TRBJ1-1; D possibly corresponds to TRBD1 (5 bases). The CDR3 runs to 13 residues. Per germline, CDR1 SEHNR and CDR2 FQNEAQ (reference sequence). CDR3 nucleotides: TGTGCCACCAGCCGGGGGTCGAACACTGAAGCTTTCTTT. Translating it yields CATSRGSNTEAFF.

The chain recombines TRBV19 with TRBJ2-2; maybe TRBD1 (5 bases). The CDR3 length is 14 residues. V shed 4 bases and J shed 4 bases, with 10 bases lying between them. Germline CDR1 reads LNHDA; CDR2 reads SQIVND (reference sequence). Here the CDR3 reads CASSTADSTGELFF. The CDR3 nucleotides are TGTGCCAGTAGTACAGCAGACAGCACCGGGGAGCTGTTTTTT.

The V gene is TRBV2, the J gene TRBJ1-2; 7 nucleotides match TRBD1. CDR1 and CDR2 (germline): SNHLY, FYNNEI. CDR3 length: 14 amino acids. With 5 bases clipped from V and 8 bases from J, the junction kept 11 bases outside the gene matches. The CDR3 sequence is CASSLGQRVGGYTF. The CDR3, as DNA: TGTGCCAGCAGTTTGGGACAGAGGGTAGGCGGCTACACCTTC.